A single sample gave rise to the 27 T cell receptor beta chains below, sequenced in a study of shared clonotypes between healthy human individuals (dated by TCRdb to between 2020 and 2021). Libraries were prepared through the immunoSEQ multiplex PCR assay. The source is immuneACCESS, and TCRdb retained only in-frame sequences with V and J called. Part of the clones is not carried over; for the studies checked, unresolved V genes explain less than half of this, and the remainder is unexplained. The sample table holds about 510,000 clones, of which over 75% were seen once. 12% of the sample is in the top ten clones. The sequencing input was PBMCs. The receptors were sampled from a woman in her thirties or forties in good health. Some clones in this sample may be carry-over from other donors' samples.

This clone came up many times. The gene calls are TRBV4-2 and TRBJ1-5; unclear D gene. Germline V gene sequence: CDR1 LGHNA, CDR2 YNFKEQ. Trimming removed 0 bases at V and 10 bases at J, with 16 bases between. The CDR3 loop spans 15 amino acids. Here the CDR3 reads CASSQEFSGVDPQHF. Written as DNA, the CDR3 is TGTGCCAGCAGCCAAGAGTTCTCCGGGGTCGATCCCCAGCATTTT.

This clone was detected a few times. This chain joins TRBV5-1 and TRBJ2-3, with D tentatively TRBD1 or TRBD2 (6 bases each). The CDR3 loop spans 17 amino acids. Between the trimmed V and J ends, which lost 4 bases and 3 bases, there was a span of 21 bases. Germline CDR1 is SGHRS and CDR2 is YFSETQ. Here the CDR3 reads CASSPRFRQAGTDTQYF. The CDR3 DNA follows: TGCGCCAGCAGCCCCCGGTTTCGACAGGCGGGGACAGATACGCAGTATTTT.

The chain couples TRBV7-3 to TRBJ1-2, with no clear D. The CDR3 runs 12 residues. Trimming cost V 8 bases and J 2 bases, with 9 bases left between them. Germline lookup yields CDR1 SGHTA and CDR2 FQGTGA. In nucleotides, the CDR3 is TGTGCCAGCCCGGCACGAAACTATGGCTACACCTTC. This gives the protein CASPARNYGYTF.

This chain joins TRBV4-1 and TRBJ2-2; TRBD2 matches 10 bases. J gave up 6 bases and V 2 bases, and 6 bases lay outside the gene matches. This CDR3 is 16 amino acids long. Germline-derived CDR1 and CDR2 are MGHRA and YSYEKL. The CDR3 DNA is TGCGCCAGCAGCCAACCCAGCGGGAGGGCCCCCGGGGAGCTGTTTTTT. It encodes CASSQPSGRAPGELFF.

V and J are TRBV11-2 and TRBJ2-2; 9 bases fit TRBD2. J gave up 7 bases and V 4 bases, and 7 bases lay outside the gene matches. Germline CDR1 SGHAT, CDR2 FQNNGV. The CDR3 has 15 residues. The chain's CDR3 is CASSSTTSGGGELFF. The DNA of the CDR3 is TGTGCCAGCAGCTCAACGACTAGCGGCGGCGGGGAGCTGTTTTTT.

The chain carries TRBV4-2 and TRBJ2-7, with D tentatively TRBD2 (5 bases). Per the germline V gene, CDR1 is LGHNA and CDR2 is YNFKEQ. V lost 3 bases and J 3 bases, leaving 21 bases between the germline ends. The CDR3 consists of 17 residues. The CDR3 is CASSHSAGLGNVYEQYF. The CDR3 DNA reads as TGTGCCAGCAGCCACAGCGCGGGCTTAGGAAATGTCTACGAGCAGTACTTC.

The chain links TRBV11-3 to TRBJ2-5; TRBD2 aligns across 7 bases. Gene TRBJ2-7 matches the end of the DNA better, so the J call may be wrong. Germline-derived CDR1 and CDR2 are SGHNT and YENEEA. This CDR3 spans 13 amino acids. The CDR3 protein is CASSLGGGSEQYF. For the CDR3, the DNA is TGTGCCAGCAGCCTCGGCGGCGGGAGCGAGCAGTACTTC.

This chain joins TRBV5-3 and TRBJ2-1, with 11 nucleotides matching TRBD2. TRBV5-3 is known as an ORF, though its function is uncertain. This CDR3 comprises 17 residues. V lost 0 bases, J lost 2 bases, and 4 bases stayed unmatched. For the CDR3, the DNA is TGTGCCAGAAGCTTGGGGCGACTAGCGGGGACCTACAATGAGCAGTTCTTC. It yields the protein CARSLGRLAGTYNEQFF.

V and J are TRBV28 and TRBJ1-1, with D unresolved. With 2 bases removed from V and 11 bases from J, the gap between germline ends came to 15 bases. Germline V gene lookup returns CDR1 MDHEN and CDR2 SYDVKM. There are 13 residues in the CDR3. CDR3 sequence: CASSLPPGVWAFF. The CDR3, as DNA: TGTGCCAGCAGTTTACCCCCCGGGGTCTGGGCTTTCTTT.

Concerning this clone itself: Other DNA sequences within the sample encode an identical CDR3. This rearrangement joins TRBV5-1 to TRBJ2-1, with D maybe TRBD1 (5 bases). Germline CDR1 and CDR2: SGHRS and YFSETQ. There are 12 residues in the CDR3. Trimming left V 1 base short and J 7 bases short, with 6 bases between. The chain's CDR3 is CASSLQGNEQFF. The CDR3 nucleotides are TGCGCCAGCAGCTTGCAGGGAAATGAGCAGTTCTTC. Drawing the rest from reference TRBV5-1 and TRBJ2-1, the complete variable domain is KAGVTQTPRYLIKTRGQQVTLSCSPISGHRSVSWYQQTPGQGLQFLFEYFSETQRNKGNFPGRFSGRQFSNSRSEMNVSTLELGDSALYLCASSLQGNEQFFGPGTRLTVL.

The chain carries TRBV7-9 and TRBJ2-7; 8 bases are shared with TRBD2. Per the germline V gene, CDR1 is SEHNR and CDR2 is FQNEAQ (reference sequence). The V gene end was trimmed by 3 bases and the J gene end by 3 bases; junction bases not matched to a gene: 16. The length of the CDR3 is 18 residues. CDR3 region: CASSFLAGRSLGNYEQYF. As DNA, the CDR3 is TGTGCCAGCAGCTTTTTAGCGGGACGAAGCCTAGGGAACTACGAGCAGTACTTC.

This clone was seen only a few times. This chain joins TRBV5-3 and TRBJ1-3, with TRBD1 identical over 8 bases. TRBV5-3 is recorded as an ORF, its role being uncertain. The CDR3 length is 15 residues. The ends lost 2 bases at V and 4 bases at J; junction bases unmatched: 5. CDR3 loop: CARSFGTGTGNTIYF. The CDR3 DNA follows: TGTGCCAGAAGCTTCGGGACAGGAACGGGAAACACCATATATTTT.

The V gene is TRBV15, the J gene TRBJ2-3, with 10 bases that match TRBD2. V lost 0 bases to trimming and J lost 7 bases; unmatched junction nucleotides: 4. Per germline, CDR1 LNHNV and CDR2 YYDKDF (reference sequence). CDR3 length: 15 amino acids. CDR3: CATSREAGGPNTQYF. CDR3 sequence (DNA): TGTGCCACCAGCAGAGAAGCGGGAGGGCCGAATACGCAGTATTTT.

V gene TRBV27 combines with J gene TRBJ2-2; D not certain. The length of the CDR3 is 13 residues. Trimming took 4 bases from V and 2 from J, leaving 5 bases between them. Germline-derived CDR1 and CDR2 are MNHEY and SMNVEV (reference sequence). The CDR3 sequence is CASSYKNTGELFF. CDR3 DNA sequence: TGTGCCAGCAGTTACAAAAACACCGGGGAGCTGTTTTTT.

Details on this clone: Other DNA sequences in the same sample also yield this CDR3. The V and J genes are TRBV11-2 and TRBJ2-7; TRBD2 might be the D (5 bases). From germline, CDR1 is SGHAT and CDR2 FQNNGV. Trimming left V 1 base short and J 7 bases short, with 14 bases between. The CDR3 runs 14 residues. CDR3 nucleotide sequence: TGTGCCAGCAGCTTAGTGGTAGCGACGGGTGAGCAGTACTTC. Translated: CASSLVVATGEQYF. Together with reference TRBV11-2 and TRBJ2-7, the CDR3 gives the full variable domain: EAGVAQSPRYKIIEKRQSVAFWCNPISGHATLYWYQQILGQGPKLLIQFQNNGVVDDSQLPKDRFSAERLKGVDSTLKIQPAKLEDSAVYLCASSLVVATGEQYFGPGTRLTVT.

This chain joins TRBV14 and TRBJ1-2; D might be TRBD1 (5 bases). The CDR3 is made up of 14 amino acids. Trimming shortened V by 3 bases and J by 0 bases, and 8 bases separated the two germline ends. The germline V gene encodes CDR1 SGHDN and CDR2 FVKESK. The CDR3 sequence is CASSHPGSNYGYTF. In DNA form, the CDR3 reads TGTGCCAGCAGCCACCCAGGGTCTAACTATGGCTACACCTTC.

The rearrangement joins TRBV5-1 to TRBJ2-7, with D unresolved. This CDR3 comprises 13 residues. Germline-derived CDR1 and CDR2 are SGHRS and YFSETQ. The germline V and J ends were trimmed by 0 bases and 3 bases, with 7 bases remaining between them. DNA of the CDR3: TGCGCCAGCAGCTTGGACAACAACTACGAGCAGTACTTC. Its protein is CASSLDNNYEQYF.

CDR3 in DNA: TGTGCCAGTTTTCCCCGGTGGGTGGGGACAGATACGCAGTATTTT. Translated, it gives CASFPRWVGTDTQYF. V usage is TRBV28 and J usage is TRBJ2-3, with D unresolved. The CDR3 is 15 amino acids. Germline assignment: CDR1 MDHEN and CDR2 SYDVKM. The V end lost 9 bases, the J end lost 3 bases, and 19 bases lay between the germline ends. Full variable domain (rest looked up from reference TRBV28 and TRBJ2-3): DVKVTQSSRYLVKRTGEKVFLECVQDMDHENMFWYRQDPGLGLRLIYFSYDVKMKEKGDIPEGYSVSREKKERFSLILESASTNQTSMYLCASFPRWVGTDTQYFGPGTRLTVL.

The V call is TRBV9, the J call TRBJ2-3; the match to TRBD1 covers 7 bases. The CDR3 consists of 15 residues. CDR1 SGDLS and CDR2 YYNGEE come from the germline V gene. The ends lost 7 bases at V and 0 bases at J; junction bases unmatched: 8. This CDR3 reads CASGNRGTSTDTQYF. Written as DNA, the CDR3 is TGTGCCAGCGGCAACAGGGGAACTAGCACAGATACGCAGTATTTT.

The chain combines TRBV11-1 with TRBJ2-7; TRBD2 matches at 9 bases. There are 16 residues in the CDR3. V trimming: 5 bases; J trimming: 7 bases; junction bases outside the gene matches: 15. Per germline, CDR1 SGHAT and CDR2 FQDESV (reference sequence). The chain's CDR3 is CASSPRASGIAGEQYF. The DNA of the CDR3 is TGTGCCAGCAGCCCGCGTGCTAGCGGGATTGCGGGTGAGCAGTACTTC.

The chain recombines TRBV14 with TRBJ1-2; D unclear. The V and J ends lost 0 bases and 3 bases respectively, with 5 bases between them. The CDR3 is made up of 13 amino acids. Germline CDR1 and CDR2: SGHDN and FVKESK. CDR3 region: CASSQEIDYGYTF. The CDR3 coding sequence is TGTGCCAGCAGCCAAGAGATCGACTATGGCTACACCTTC. Full variable domain (rest looked up from reference TRBV14 and TRBJ1-2): EAGVTQFPSHSVIEKGQTVTLRCDPISGHDNLYWYRRVMGKEIKFLLHFVKESKQDESGMPNNRFLAERTGGTYSTLKVQPAELEDSGVYFCASSQEIDYGYTFGSGTRLTVV.

This sequence joins TRBV27 and TRBJ2-2; D uncertain. Between the trimmed V and J ends, which lost 5 bases and 6 bases, there was a span of 13 bases. CDR1 and CDR2 (germline): MNHEY, SMNVEV (reference sequence). This CDR3 is 14 amino acids long. The CDR3 is CASSPSASSGELFF. The CDR3, as DNA: TGTGCCAGCAGTCCCTCGGCAAGTTCCGGGGAGCTGTTTTTT.

The CDR3 nucleotides are TGTGCCAGTAGTAGCAAGACACGCGCTGAAGCTTTCTTT. Translated, it gives CASSSKTRAEAFF. This chain uses TRBV19 with TRBJ1-1, with no clear D. The length of the CDR3 is 13 residues. Germline values: CDR1 LNHDA, CDR2 SQIVND (reference sequence). With 4 bases removed from V and 6 bases from J, the gap between germline ends came to 12 bases.

The V gene is TRBV9, the J gene TRBJ2-1, with D perhaps being TRBD1 or TRBD2 (5 bases each). The CDR3 covers 13 residues. V lost 3 bases and J lost 9, with 13 bases in between. Germline assignment: CDR1 SGDLS and CDR2 YYNGEE. The CDR3: CASSGDPGGEQFF. CDR3 bases: TGTGCCAGCAGCGGGGACCCGGGCGGTGAGCAGTTCTTC. The entire variable domain, with the rest obtained from reference TRBV9 and TRBJ2-1, is as follows: DSGVTQTPKHLITATGQRVTLRCSPRSGDLSVYWYQQSLDQGLQFLIQYYNGEERAKGNILERFSAQQFPDLHSELNLSSLELGDSALYFCASSGDPGGEQFFGPGTRLTVL.

The V and J genes are TRBV5-1 and TRBJ2-7; TRBD2 matches 13 bases. The length of the CDR3 is 15 residues. CDR1 and CDR2 (germline): SGHRS, YFSETQ. V was clipped by 4 bases and J by 10 bases; unmatched bases: 11. CDR3 in amino acids: CASSPGLAGVPGQYF. The CDR3 DNA is TGCGCCAGCAGCCCTGGACTAGCGGGAGTTCCGGGTCAGTACTTC.

Only one count was recorded for this clone. This chain joins TRBV7-5 and TRBJ2-5; TRBD2, the table's D call, was not compared with the DNA. TRBV7-5 is shown as a pseudogene. The CDR3 loop spans 13 amino acids. DNA of the CDR3: TGTGCCAGCACCCTGGGGGGCCAAGAGACCCAGTACTTC. This translates into CASTLGGQETQYF.

This clone has just a few counts. The rearrangement uses TRBV10-2 and TRBJ1-5; D gene unclear. V was pared by 4 bases and J by 5 bases, with 15 bases between. From germline, CDR1 is WSHSY and CDR2 SAAADI. The CDR3 loop spans 15 amino acids. The CDR3 coding sequence is TGCGCCAGCAGTGGGTCCGGACTTGGACATCAGCCCCAGCATTTT. Its translation is CASSGSGLGHQPQHF.